This TCR beta chain was captured by sequencing in a study of T cell responses to AZD1222 COVID-19 vaccine. Only in-frame clones appear in the TCRdb table, and some are missing; sequencing was by immunoSEQ multiplex PCR. The table lists approximately 180,000 clones, about 93% of them singletons. The CDR3 length is 14 residues. CDR1 is SGHRS and CDR2 is YFSETQ in the germline V gene. V shed 4 bases and J 8 bases; nucleotides not matched to a gene: 5. This TCR was recovered from an adult who received the MenACWY meningococcal vaccine as a control. The source material was peripheral blood, sampled 28 days after the second dose of the MenACWY control vaccine. The chain uses TRBV5-1 and TRBJ1-6, with 8 positions matching TRBD1. For the CDR3, the DNA is TGCGCCAGCAGCCCGGACAGGGAGGATTCACCCCTCCACTTT. The encoded protein is CASSPDREDSPLHF.